This is a list of T cell receptor beta chains from one sample in a study of beta chain features in type 1 diabetes. Using immunoSEQ multiplex PCR, the repertoire was profiled, and TCRdb retains in-frame clones only, with some absent. This sample has more than 130,000 clones, with about 7% found just once. The sequenced sample was central memory CD4+ T cells from blood. The receptors stem from a woman in her twenties or thirties in good health. The CDR3 runs from the conserved cysteine through the conserved F or W. The D gene is left open where the match is weak. Clone sizes are given selectively: once, few, many, or a class where the clone is expanded.

TRBJ1-2 | TRBV5-1 | . | . | TGCGCCAGCAGCCCTGGTTTGGCAGGGAACTATGGCTACACCTTC | CASSPGLAGNYGYTF
TRBJ2-2 | TRBV30 | few | . | TGTGCCTGGCGCCGACGGGGACTGAACACCGGGGAGCTGTTTTTT | CAWRRRGLNTGELFF
TRBJ2-7 | TRBV7-9 | . | TRBD1 | TGTGCCAGCAGCGGAGGCGTGGGGACAGGGAGGTACGAGCAGTACTTC | CASSGGVGTGRYEQYF
TRBJ2-1 | TRBV5-4 | . | TRBD1 | TGTGCCAGCAGCTTGGGACAGGGGTTGTCTAGGAATGAGCAGTTCTTC | CASSLGQGLSRNEQFF
TRBJ1-1 | TRBV7-8 | few | . | TGTGCCAGCAGCTTTCGGGTAGATGAAGCTTTCTTT | CASSFRVDEAFF
TRBJ2-7 | TRBV19 | few | TRBD1 | TGTGCCAGTAGTACCCGGACAGGGAACCTCTACGAGCAGTACTTC | CASSTRTGNLYEQYF
TRBJ2-5 | TRBV5-5 | . | TRBD1 | TGTGCCAGCAGCTTGGTTATAACAGGGGGTGAGACCCAGTACTTC | CASSLVITGGETQYF
TRBJ1-5 | TRBV4-3 | few | . | TGCGCCAGCAGCCAACAAGGGGGTGGCAATCAGCCCCAGCATTTT | CASSQQGGGNQPQHF
TRBJ2-3 | TRBV27 | . | TRBD2 | TGTGCCAGCAGTTCGGGGACTAGTACGCAGTATTTT | CASSSGTSTQYF
TRBJ2-7 | TRBV6-1 | . | . | TGTGCCAGCATGTTTTCTGGACTTCCCGGCGAGCAGTACTTC | CASMFSGLPGEQYF
TRBJ1-1 | TRBV7-2 | medium-sized | . | TGTGCCAGCAGCTCACAGGTGAACACTGAAGCTTTCTTT | CASSSQVNTEAFF
TRBJ2-2 | TRBV15 | few | TRBD1 | TGTGCCAGCAACAGGGGCTCGAACACCGGGGAGCTGTTTTTT | CASNRGSNTGELFF
TRBJ2-1 | TRBV5-1 | few | . | TGCGCCAGCAGCAAGGACTATGAGCAGTTCTTC | CASSKDYEQFF
TRBJ2-3 | TRBV7-2 | few | TRBD2 | TGTGCCAGCAGCTTAGACGGGGGCGGGAGGGCCGGAAATACGCAGTATTTT | CASSLDGGGRAGNTQYF
TRBJ2-2 | TRBV4-3 | few | . | TGCGCCAGCAGCCAAGATCTTCGGGGCACCGGGGAGCTGTTTTTT | CASSQDLRGTGELFF
TRBJ2-1 | TRBV29-1 | few | TRBD1 | TGCAGCGTTGAAAAGGGGACAGGGCTCAGGGGTGAGCAGTTCTTC | CSVEKGTGLRGEQFF
TRBJ2-7 | TRBV7-9 | few | . | TGTGCCAGCAGCAGGAGAGGCGGGGACGAGCAGTACTTC | CASSRRGGDEQYF
TRBJ1-1 | TRBV28 | few | . | TGTGCCAGCAGCACCGCCGGGACTATTAACACTGAAGCTTTCTTT | CASSTAGTINTEAFF
TRBJ1-5 | TRBV28 | . | . | TGTGCCAGCAGGACTAGGAAGGGAGGGGGCAATCAGCCCCAGCATTTT | CASRTRKGGGNQPQHF
TRBJ2-7 | TRBV7-8 | . | . | TGTGCCAGCAGCCTCAGGGAGGAAAGCTCCTACGAGCAGTACTTC | CASSLREESSYEQYF
TRBJ2-1 | TRBV6-1 | . | . | TGTGCCAGCAGTAGGCCGGGCAATGAGCAGTTCTTC | CASSRPGNEQFF
TRBJ1-2 | TRBV7-2 | . | TRBD1 | TGTGCCAGCAGCTTTCACGGACAGGGCTATGGCTACACCTTC | CASSFHGQGYGYTF
TRBJ1-1 | TRBV6-5 | . | . | TGTGCCAGCAGTTACCGGGGGATCACTGAAGCTTTCTTT | CASSYRGITEAFF
TRBJ2-5 | TRBV5-4 | . | TRBD1 | TGCGCCAGCAGCCAAGATTGGACAGGGGGGGTGGAGACCCAGTACTTC | CASSQDWTGGVETQYF
TRBJ2-1 | TRBV19 | . | TRBD1 | TGTGCCAGTAGTATAGGGAAGGGACAGGGCGGCTACAATGAGCAGTTCTTC | CASSIGKGQGGYNEQFF
TRBJ2-1 | TRBV29-1 | few | TRBD2 | TGCAGCGTTGAATTCGAGCGGGGGAACTACAATGAGCAGTTCTTC | CSVEFERGNYNEQFF
TRBJ1-3 | TRBV5-1 | few | . | TGCGCCAGCAGCCCCGGGACACTTGGAAACACCATATATTTT | CASSPGTLGNTIYF
TRBJ2-5 | TRBV27 | many | . | TGTCGGGCGGGGCAAGAGACCCAGTACTTC | CRAGQETQYF
TRBJ2-7 | TRBV5-1 | few | TRBD2 | TGCGCCAGCAGCTTGGCCGGGACTAGCGGTGAGCAGTACTTC | CASSLAGTSGEQYF
TRBJ1-1 | TRBV28 | . | . | TGTGCCAGCAGTTCCCGAAGGGGGACTGAAGCTTTCTTT | CASSSRRGTEAFF
TRBJ2-4 | TRBV9 | many | TRBD1 | TGTGCCAGCAGCGAAGAGGGACAGGGGGTCAAAAACATTCAGTACTTC | CASSEEGQGVKNIQYF
TRBJ1-1 | TRBV19 | few | . | TGTGCCAGTAGTATAGTCCAGGGGAACACTGAAGCTTTCTTT | CASSIVQGNTEAFF
TRBJ1-1 | TRBV2 | . | TRBD1 | TGTGCCAGCGGGGGACAGAGCTACACTGAAGCTTTCTTT | CASGGQSYTEAFF
TRBJ2-3 | TRBV5-6 | . | . | TGTGCCAGCAGCTTGTTTAATTTTCCGGATACGCAGTATTTT | CASSLFNFPDTQYF
TRBJ2-2 | TRBV30 | many | . | TGTGCCTGGAGACTTGGACAGAACACCGGGGAGCTGTTTTTT | CAWRLGQNTGELFF
TRBJ2-7 | TRBV19 | . | . | TGTGCCAGTAGACTGGACAGTAGAAACTCCTACGAGCAGTACTTC | CASRLDSRNSYEQYF
TRBJ1-2 | TRBV18 | few | TRBD1 | TGTGCCAGCTCACTCCCGGGGACAGACTATGGCTACACCTTC | CASSLPGTDYGYTF
TRBJ2-7 | TRBV27 | few | TRBD1 | TGTGCCAGCAGTTTTATAGGACAGGGGGTTGGCGAGCAGTACTTC | CASSFIGQGVGEQYF
TRBJ2-1 | TRBV4-3 | . | TRBD2 | TGCGCCAGCAGCCTAGGCGGGGGGGGTTACAATGAGCAGTTCTTC | CASSLGGGGYNEQFF
TRBJ2-1 | TRBV5-1 | . | TRBD2 | TGCGCCAGCAGCCCGGGACTAGCGGGAGCGTTCCACAATGAGCAGTTCTTC | CASSPGLAGAFHNEQFF
TRBJ1-5 | TRBV10-3 | . | . | TGTGCCATCAGTGGTAGCCGCGACAATCAGCCCCAGCATTTT | CAISGSRDNQPQHF
TRBJ2-1 | TRBV5-1 | . | . | TGCGCCAGCAGCGGGGGGCGAGGGGGCGACGAGCAGTTCTTC | CASSGGRGGDEQFF
TRBJ1-4 | TRBV9 | . | TRBD1 | TGTGCCAGCAGCGTATTCGGGACAGGGGAAAACGAAAAACTGTTTTTT | CASSVFGTGENEKLFF